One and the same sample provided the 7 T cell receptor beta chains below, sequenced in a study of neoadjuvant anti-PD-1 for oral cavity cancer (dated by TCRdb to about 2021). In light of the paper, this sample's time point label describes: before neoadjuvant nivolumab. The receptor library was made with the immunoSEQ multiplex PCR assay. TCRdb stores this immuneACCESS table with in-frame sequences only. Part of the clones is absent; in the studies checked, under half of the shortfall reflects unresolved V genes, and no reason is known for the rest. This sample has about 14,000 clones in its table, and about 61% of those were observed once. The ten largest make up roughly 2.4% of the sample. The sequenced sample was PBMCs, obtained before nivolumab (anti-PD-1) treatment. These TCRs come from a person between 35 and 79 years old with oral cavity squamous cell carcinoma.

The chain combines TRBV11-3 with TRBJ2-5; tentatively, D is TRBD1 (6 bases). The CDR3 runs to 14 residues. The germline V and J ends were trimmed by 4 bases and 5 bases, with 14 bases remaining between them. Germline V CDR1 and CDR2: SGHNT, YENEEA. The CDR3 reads CASSSAGVRETQYF. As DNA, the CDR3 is TGTGCCAGCAGCTCAGCAGGGGTGAGGGAGACCCAGTACTTC.

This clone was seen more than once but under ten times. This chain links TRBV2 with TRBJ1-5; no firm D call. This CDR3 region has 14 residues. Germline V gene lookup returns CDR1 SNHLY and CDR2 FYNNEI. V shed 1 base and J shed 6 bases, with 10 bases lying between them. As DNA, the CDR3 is TGTGCCAGCAGTGAAGGGACCCCTAGTCAGCCCCAGCATTTT. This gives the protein CASSEGTPSQPQHF.

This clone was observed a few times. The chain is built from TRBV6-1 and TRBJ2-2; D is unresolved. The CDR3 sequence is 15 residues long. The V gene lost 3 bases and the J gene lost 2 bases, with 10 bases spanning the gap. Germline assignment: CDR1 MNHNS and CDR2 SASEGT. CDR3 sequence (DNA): TGTGCCAGCAGTGACGTAGGGCTTAACACCGGGGAGCTGTTTTTT. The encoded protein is CASSDVGLNTGELFF.

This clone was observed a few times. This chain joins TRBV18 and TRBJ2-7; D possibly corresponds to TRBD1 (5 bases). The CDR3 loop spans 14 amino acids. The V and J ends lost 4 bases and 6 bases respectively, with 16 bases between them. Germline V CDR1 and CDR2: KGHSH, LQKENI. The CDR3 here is CASSLLVGQGEQYF. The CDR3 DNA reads TGTGCCAGCTCACTCCTCGTGGGGCAAGGCGAGCAGTACTTC. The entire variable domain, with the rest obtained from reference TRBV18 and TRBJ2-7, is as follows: NAGVMQNPRHLVRRRGQEARLRCSPMKGHSHVYWYRQLPEEGLKFMVYLQKENIIDESGMPKERFSAEFPKEGPSILRIQQVVRGDSAAYFCASSLLVGQGEQYFGPGTRLTVT.

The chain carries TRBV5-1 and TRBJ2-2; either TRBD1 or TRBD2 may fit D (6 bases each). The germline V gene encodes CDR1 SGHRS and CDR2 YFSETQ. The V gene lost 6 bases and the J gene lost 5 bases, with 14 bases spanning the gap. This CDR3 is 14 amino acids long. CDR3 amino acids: CASNPGAPTGELFF. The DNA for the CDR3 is TGCGCCAGCAACCCGGGGGCGCCTACCGGGGAGCTGTTTTTT.

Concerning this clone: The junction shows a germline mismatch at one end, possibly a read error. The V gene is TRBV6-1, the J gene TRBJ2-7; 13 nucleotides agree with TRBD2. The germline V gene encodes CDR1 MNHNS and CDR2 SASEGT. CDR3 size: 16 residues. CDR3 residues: CASREGLAGVAYEQYF. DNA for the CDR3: TGTGCCAGCAGGGAAGGACTAGCGGGGGTAGCCTACGAGCAGTACTTC.

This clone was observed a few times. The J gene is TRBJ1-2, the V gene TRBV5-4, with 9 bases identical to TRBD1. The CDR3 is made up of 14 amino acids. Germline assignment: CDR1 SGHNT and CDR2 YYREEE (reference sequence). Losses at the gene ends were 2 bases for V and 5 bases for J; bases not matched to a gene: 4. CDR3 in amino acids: CASSFGDRDYGYTF. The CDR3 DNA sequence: TGTGCCAGCAGCTTTGGGGACAGGGATTATGGCTACACCTTC. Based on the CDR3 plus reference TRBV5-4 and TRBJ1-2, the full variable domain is ETGVTQSPTHLIKTRGQQVTLRCSSQSGHNTVSWYQQALGQGPQFIFQYYREEENGRGNFPPRFSGLQFPNYSSELNVNALELDDSALYLCASSFGDRDYGYTFGSGTRLTVV.